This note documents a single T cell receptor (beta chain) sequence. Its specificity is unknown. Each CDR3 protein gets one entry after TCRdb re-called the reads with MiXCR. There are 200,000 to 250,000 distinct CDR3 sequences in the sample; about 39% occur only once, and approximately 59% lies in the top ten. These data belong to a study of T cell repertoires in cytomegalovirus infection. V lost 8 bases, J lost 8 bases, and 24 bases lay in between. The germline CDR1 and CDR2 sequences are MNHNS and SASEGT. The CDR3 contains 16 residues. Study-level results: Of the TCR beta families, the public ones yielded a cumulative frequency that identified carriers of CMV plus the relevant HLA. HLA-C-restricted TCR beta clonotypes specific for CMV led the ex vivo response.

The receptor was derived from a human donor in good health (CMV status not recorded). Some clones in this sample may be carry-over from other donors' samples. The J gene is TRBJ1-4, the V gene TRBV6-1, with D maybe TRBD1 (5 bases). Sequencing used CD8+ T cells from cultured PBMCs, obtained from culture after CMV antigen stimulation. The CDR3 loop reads CASFLRGSEVWEKLFF. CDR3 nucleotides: TGTGCCAGCTTCCTTAGGGGTTCAGAGGTCTGGGAAAAACTGTTTTTT.